The entry below describes one T cell receptor (beta chain). The data were taken from a study of CD8 T cells in ankylosing spondylitis. TCRdb re-derived calls from the 5' RACE reads in MiXCR, one entry per CDR3 protein. In the table there are 200,000 to 250,000 distinct CDR3 sequences, around 25% of which are singletons. Germline V lookup: CDR1 ENHRY, CDR2 SYGVKD. The trim removed 10 bases at V and 5 bases at J, leaving 10 bases unmatched. The length of the CDR3 is 14 residues. The V call is TRBV10-3, the J call TRBJ1-5; TRBD1 aligns across 8 bases. The TCR sequence derives from a male donor with ankylosing spondylitis or in good health (not recorded which). The sequencing sample was made of blood, either unsorted or a sorted T cell fraction (not recorded which). The CDR3 loop reads CAKQTTGADQPQHF. CDR3 nucleotides: TGTGCCAAACAGACGACAGGGGCTGATCAGCCCCAGCATTTT.